Listed below are T cell receptor beta chains from one sample, sequenced in a study of Ad26.COV2.S vaccination and SARS-CoV-2 variants. TCRdb's table, derived via immunoSEQ multiplex PCR, lists solely in-frame clones and lacks some. The sample has 300,000 to 450,000 clones; just over 90% are singletons. The sample here was peripheral blood, taken after recovery from COVID-19. These receptors were collected from a human donor who had recovered from COVID-19. CDR3s include the opening cysteine and the closing phenylalanine or tryptophan. Each record gives: clone size, V gene, D gene, J gene, CDR3 protein, CDR3 DNA. D genes are given only for firm matches. Only some rows state a clone size, as once, few, many or a class for expanded clones.

NA	TRBV5-1	TRBD2	TRBJ2-1	CASSQPGRGNYNEQFF	TGCGCCAGCAGCCAACCAGGGAGGGGCAACTACAATGAGCAGTTCTTC
NA	TRBV2	NA	TRBJ1-2	CASSVSRTDTNYGYTF	TGTGCCAGCAGTGTCTCGAGGACGGACACTAACTATGGCTACACCTTC
NA	TRBV5-4	NA	TRBJ2-7	CASSSPGTRSSYEQYF	TGTGCCAGCAGCTCCCCCGGGACACGAAGCTCCTACGAGCAGTACTTC
NA	TRBV5-5	NA	TRBJ1-1	CASSYGTRNTEAFF	TGTGCCAGCAGCTACGGGACCAGGAACACTGAAGCTTTCTTT
few	TRBV27	NA	TRBJ2-2	CASSFLRGSTGELFF	TGTGCCAGCAGTTTCCTAAGGGGTAGCACCGGGGAGCTGTTTTTT
once	TRBV21-1	NA	TRBJ2-4	CASSGRGLAGVGAKNIQYF	TGTGCCAGCAGCGGCCGTGGCCTAGCGGGGGTTGGAGCCAAAAACATTCAGTACTTC
NA	TRBV6-2/TRBV6-3	NA	TRBJ1-2	CASSYSGYGYTF	TGTGCCAGCAGTTACTCCGGGTATGGCTACACCTTC
NA	TRBV5-6	NA	TRBJ1-1	CASSLDGSTEAFF	TGTGCCAGCAGCTTGGACGGTAGCACTGAAGCTTTCTTT
NA	TRBV2	NA	TRBJ1-5	CASSSRNQPQHF	TGTGCCAGCAGCTCGCGCAATCAGCCCCAGCATTTT
NA	TRBV6-2/TRBV6-3	NA	TRBJ1-2	CASSDRATGTGYTF	TGTGCCAGCAGTGACCGGGCTACAGGGACTGGCTACACCTTC
NA	TRBV18	TRBD1	TRBJ2-2	CASSQTRQGADTGELFF	TGTGCCAGCTCACAGACCCGACAGGGGGCCGACACCGGGGAGCTGTTTTTT
once	TRBV7-8	NA	TRBJ1-2	CASSLGSGTREGGYTF	TGTGCCAGCAGCTTAGGGTCCGGGACCCGGGAGGGCGGCTACACCTTC
NA	TRBV7-9	NA	TRBJ1-2	CASIKYNVDRHGYTF	TGTGCCAGCATCAAATACAACGTCGACAGACATGGCTACACCTTC
NA	TRBV27	NA	TRBJ1-2	CASSLWGTPNYGYTF	TGTGCCAGCAGTTTATGGGGGACACCGAACTATGGCTACACCTTC
NA	TRBV7-6	TRBD1	TRBJ1-2	CASSPTGGSDYGYTF	TGTGCCAGCAGCCCAACAGGGGGGAGTGACTATGGCTACACCTTC
NA	TRBV3-1/TRBV3-2	NA	TRBJ1-1	CASSQGAANTEAFF	TGTGCCAGCAGCCAAGGGGCAGCGAACACTGAAGCTTTCTTT
NA	TRBV21-1	NA	TRBJ1-6	CASSGGTGNYNSPLHF	TGTGCCAGCAGCGGAGGGACAGGGAATTATAATTCACCCCTCCACTTT
NA	TRBV15	NA	TRBJ1-2	CATSSRTDHVLGGYTF	TGTGCCACCAGCAGTAGGACGGATCACGTTCTTGGGGGCTACACCTTC
NA	TRBV4-1	NA	TRBJ2-7	CASSPIWGIAEQYF	TGCGCCAGCAGCCCCATTTGGGGGATAGCCGAGCAGTACTTC
NA	TRBV10-3	NA	TRBJ1-1	CAISESSGYTEAFF	TGTGCCATCAGTGAGTCGAGCGGGTACACTGAAGCTTTCTTT
NA	TRBV7-2	NA	TRBJ2-4	CASSPRGHLAKNIQYF	TGTGCCAGCAGCCCCCGGGGACATCTAGCCAAAAACATTCAGTACTTC
once	TRBV20-1	TRBD2	TRBJ2-5	CSASVVAGEETQYF	TGCAGTGCTAGTGTGGTAGCGGGGGAAGAGACCCAGTACTTC
NA	TRBV15	TRBD1	TRBJ1-2	CATSRDSQGASYGYTF	TGTGCCACCAGCAGAGATTCACAGGGGGCGAGCTATGGCTACACCTTC
NA	TRBV20-1	NA	TRBJ1-5	CSASSGDQPQHF	TGCAGTGCTAGTAGCGGGGATCAGCCCCAGCATTTT
once	TRBV6-6	NA	TRBJ1-4	CASSHRGADGGGGNMEEKLFF	TGTGCCAGCAGTCACCGAGGGGCGGATGGAGGGGGGGGTAATATGGAGGAAAAACTGTTTTTT
NA	TRBV7-6	NA	TRBJ2-1	CASSLAAAGTYNEQFF	TGTGCCAGCAGCTTAGCGGCGGCGGGAACCTACAATGAGCAGTTCTTC
NA	TRBV19	NA	TRBJ2-3	CASSIMAGFSPDTQYF	TGTGCCAGTAGTATAATGGCAGGGTTCAGTCCAGATACGCAGTATTTT
NA	TRBV7-9	TRBD1	TRBJ1-6	CASKGGGGNSPLHF	TGTGCCAGCAAGGGAGGGGGCGGTAATTCACCCCTCCACTTT
NA	TRBV5-1	NA	TRBJ1-1	CASSRTGELFF	TGCGCCAGCAGCCGGACTGGCGAGTTGTTCTTT